Sequencing of this TCR beta chain was carried out in a study of CD8+CD57+ T cells in acquired aplastic anemia. Study information: DNA from sorted CD4+ and CD8+ cells averaged 3.2 ug.

The CDR3 length is 14 residues. The germline V gene has CDR1 MGHRA and CDR2 YSYEKL. V lost 1 base, J lost 13 bases, and 14 bases lay in between. This clonotype was picked up many times. Genomic DNA provided the template from which TCR beta VDJ and CDR3 profiles were obtained. From the reads, TCRdb called clonotypes with MiXCR, one entry per CDR3 protein. The table includes over 150,000 distinct CDR3 sequences, roughly 56% detected once. This clonotype originated in a human donor in good health, serving as a control. This sequence joins TRBV4-1 and TRBJ1-6; D is unclear. The specimen was sorted CD4+, CD8+, or CD8+CD57+ T cells (not recorded which) from PBMCs. As DNA, the CDR3 is TGCGCCAGCAGCCAAGTAACCGGGGTAGAGCCCCTCCACTTT. This translates into CASSQVTGVEPLHF.